Below, 28 T cell receptor beta chains from the same sample are listed, as sequenced in a study of blood T cell repertoires in COVID-19. The data were produced by immunoSEQ multiplex PCR, yet TCRdb's version contains in-frame clones alone and is incomplete. This sample yields 95,000 to 150,000 clones, of which roughly 84% are seen a single time; roughly 3.5% belongs to the top ten. The sequencing input was PBMCs or T cells enriched from blood (not recorded which). These TCRs come from a woman aged 25 to 45 who had recovered from COVID-19.

The CDR3 DNA reads TGTGCCAGCAGAAAAACCCCCAATGGAGTTGAGCAGTTCTTC. It specifies CASRKTPNGVEQFF. This chain joins TRBV27 and TRBJ2-1; no firm D call. Trimming pared 6 bases from V and 9 bases from J, leaving 18 bases between. The CDR3 sequence is 14 residues long. CDR1 MNHEY and CDR2 SMNVEV come from the germline V gene (reference sequence).

The gene calls are TRBV3-1 (or the pseudogene TRBV3-2) and TRBJ2-3, with TRBD2 matching over 10 bases. J gave up 2 bases and V 4 bases, and 6 bases lay outside the gene matches. The CDR3 has 16 residues. CDR1 is LGHDT, CDR2 YNNKEL, per germline (reference sequence). CDR3 in amino acids: CASSRGLAVNTDTQYF. The CDR3 bases are TGTGCCAGCAGCCGAGGACTAGCGGTCAACACAGATACGCAGTATTTT.

The chain couples TRBV4-1 to TRBJ1-1; D possibly corresponds to TRBD1 (5 bases). Germline CDR1 MGHRA, CDR2 YSYEKL. V was pared by 1 base and J by 0 bases, with 9 bases between. CDR3 size: 15 residues. Here the CDR3 DNA reads TGCGCCAGCAGCCAAGCCCGGGGGATGAACACTGAAGCTTTCTTT. Its protein is CASSQARGMNTEAFF.

This clone showed up just once. The gene calls are TRBV4-1 and TRBJ1-2, with TRBD1 matching 8 bases. With 6 bases clipped from V and 2 bases from J, the junction kept 2 bases outside the gene matches. CDR3 length: 13 amino acids. Germline values: CDR1 MGHRA, CDR2 YSYEKL. The DNA of the CDR3 is TGCGCCAGCAGACGGACAGGGAACTATGGCTACACCTTC. Translating gives CASRRTGNYGYTF.

CDR3 in amino acids: CASSLQGSPEAFF. The CDR3 nucleotides are TGCGCCAGCAGCTTACAGGGGTCCCCTGAAGCTTTCTTT. V gene TRBV5-1 combines with J gene TRBJ1-1; 7 bases fit TRBD1. With V trimmed by 2 bases and J by 6 bases, 4 bases remained unmatched. This CDR3 has 13 residues. The germline V gene has CDR1 SGHRS and CDR2 YFSETQ.

The CDR3 bases are TGTGCCAGCAGCTTTAGGAGGGGAAATCTTCGAGGCAATCAGCCCCAGCATTTT. Translating it yields CASSFRRGNLRGNQPQHF. This chain connects TRBV5-8 to TRBJ1-5, with D maybe TRBD1 (5 bases). This CDR3 region has 18 residues. The germline V and J ends were trimmed by 2 bases and 2 bases, with 20 bases remaining between them. Looked up from germline, CDR1 is SGHTS and CDR2 is YDEGEE.

V usage is TRBV11-2 and J usage is TRBJ2-7; D not resolved. Per germline, CDR1 SGHAT and CDR2 FQNNGV. Trimming removed 1 base from V and 4 bases from J, with 8 bases in between. This CDR3 contains 13 residues. CDR3 residues: CASSLAGLYEQYF. The CDR3 nucleotides read TGTGCCAGCAGCTTAGCGGGTCTTTACGAGCAGTACTTC.

A word on this clone: Since no conserved phenylalanine or tryptophan closes the CDR3, a read error is the likely cause. The limits of the CDR3 on the DNA are not certain, so only TCRdb's listed CDR3 is given. The CDR3 spells CASSTPGQAGLS. The chain links TRBV21-1 to TRBJ2-7; TRBD1 reflects the table's D call only, with no check against the DNA. TRBV21-1 is classified as a pseudogene. The CDR3 adds up to 12 amino acids, both ends counted.

The gene calls are TRBV10-3 and TRBJ2-1; D possibly corresponds to TRBD2 (5 bases). The CDR3 is 16 amino acids. Trimming removed 3 bases from V and 0 bases from J, with 12 bases in between. CDR1 is ENHRY and CDR2 is SYGVKD in the germline V gene. CDR3 sequence: CAISDPLGSSYNEQFF. The CDR3 region has the DNA TGTGCCATCAGTGACCCCTTGGGGAGCTCCTACAATGAGCAGTTCTTC.

The chain has TRBV15 and TRBJ1-2; 9 bases fit TRBD1. Germline trimming cut 5 bases from V and 6 bases from J; bases unmatched to any gene: 7. The CDR3 contains 14 residues. Germline CDR1 is LNHNV and CDR2 is YYDKDF (reference sequence). CDR3 in amino acids: CATSRDRVSDGYTF. In nucleotides, the CDR3 is TGTGCCACCAGCCGGGACAGGGTTTCGGATGGCTACACCTTC.

The gene calls are TRBV18 and TRBJ1-1, with TRBD1 matching 7 bases. Germline CDR1 and CDR2: KGHSH and LQKENI. After removal of 4 bases from V and 1 base from J, the junction contained 6 bases not matched to a gene. This CDR3 is built from 15 residues. The CDR3 DNA is TGTGCCAGCTCACTCCTGGGACAGACGAACACTGAAGCTTTCTTT. Translation gives CASSLLGQTNTEAFF. Variable domain in full (rest from reference TRBV18 and TRBJ1-1): NAGVMQNPRHLVRRRGQEARLRCSPMKGHSHVYWYRQLPEEGLKFMVYLQKENIIDESGMPKERFSAEFPKEGPSILRIQQVVRGDSAAYFCASSLLGQTNTEAFFGQGTRLTVV.

The chain is built from TRBV28 and TRBJ2-3; TRBD1 aligns across 8 bases. The V segment lost 7 bases and the J segment 0 bases; nucleotides outside the gene matches: 15. The CDR3 length is 18 residues. The V gene's germline CDR1 is MDHEN and CDR2 SYDVKM. The chain's CDR3 is CASTQFRGRGRSTDTQYF. In DNA, the CDR3 is TGTGCCAGCACGCAGTTTAGGGGCAGGGGGCGTAGCACAGATACGCAGTATTTT.

V is TRBV5-8 and J is TRBJ1-1; D is uncertain. CDR3 length: 16 amino acids. Trimming left V 1 base short and J 8 bases short, with 21 bases between. Germline values: CDR1 SGHTS, CDR2 YDEGEE. The DNA of the CDR3 is TGTGCCAGCAGCTTGTTTAGTAGTTTGCCAGGCGCGGAAGCTTTCTTT. Translated: CASSLFSSLPGAEAFF.

This chain links TRBV11-2 with TRBJ2-1; 9 bases align to TRBD2. The CDR3 spans 13 residues. From germline, CDR1 is SGHAT and CDR2 FQNNGV. J gave up 8 bases and V 2 bases, and 1 base lay outside the gene matches. CDR3 in amino acids: CASSLRTSDEQFF. DNA of the CDR3: TGTGCCAGCAGCTTACGGACTAGCGATGAGCAGTTCTTC.

The V call is TRBV28, the J call TRBJ1-1; D may be TRBD1 (5 bases). The CDR3 extends over 14 amino acids. Trimming removed 6 bases at V and 4 bases at J, with 15 bases between. Germline assignment: CDR1 MDHEN and CDR2 SYDVKM. The CDR3 DNA reads as TGTGCCAGCAGGATCGGGGGGAGCATCACTGAAGCTTTCTTT. Its translation: CASRIGGSITEAFF.

The chain's CDR3 is CASSRDRSLKNIQYF. The DNA for the CDR3 is TGTGCCAGTAGTAGGGACAGAAGCTTGAAAAACATTCAGTACTTC. The chain couples TRBV19 to TRBJ2-4; 7 bases map to TRBD1. This CDR3 region has 15 residues. J gave up 4 bases and V 4 bases, and 7 bases lay outside the gene matches. Germline values: CDR1 LNHDA, CDR2 SQIVND (reference sequence).

J is TRBJ2-5 and V is TRBV7-9; 15 bases match TRBD2. V trimming: 3 bases; J trimming: 5 bases; junction bases outside the gene matches: 4. This CDR3 is 16 amino acids long. Looked up from germline, CDR1 is SEHNR and CDR2 is FQNEAQ (reference sequence). The CDR3 nucleotides read TGTGCCAGCAGCTTCGGACTAGCGGGAGGGGGGGAGACCCAGTACTTC. Encoded protein: CASSFGLAGGGETQYF.

The chain uses TRBV5-5 and TRBJ1-1; D possibly corresponds to TRBD1 (6 bases). V shed 1 base and J shed 7 bases, with 11 bases lying between them. Germline assignment: CDR1 SGHKS and CDR2 YYEKEE (reference sequence). The CDR3 totals 13 residues. CDR3 region: CASSLTGYGEAFF. CDR3 DNA: TGTGCCAGCAGCTTGACAGGGTATGGTGAAGCTTTCTTT.

Concerning this clone: The same CDR3 can be traced to other DNA sequences in this sample. The V and J genes are TRBV7-8 and TRBJ2-5; the match to TRBD2 covers 13 bases. The CDR3 is made up of 15 amino acids. The germline CDR1 and CDR2 sequences are SGHVS and FQNEAQ. V was pared by 4 bases and J by 4 bases, with 3 bases of the junction left unmatched. The CDR3 DNA reads as TGTGCCAGCAGCTATCGGACTAGCGGGAGAGAGACCCAGTACTTC. It yields the protein CASSYRTSGRETQYF. Using reference TRBV7-8 and TRBJ2-5 for the parts outside the CDR3, the full variable domain is GAGVSQSPRYKVAKRGQDVALRCDPISGHVSLFWYQQALGQGPEFLTYFQNEAQLDKSGLPSDRFFAERPEGSVSTLKIQRTQQEDSAVYLCASSYRTSGRETQYFGPGTRLLVL.

The chain employs TRBV2 and TRBJ2-4; D possibly corresponds to TRBD1 (6 bases). V was trimmed by 6 bases and J by 2 bases, leaving 17 bases between them. In germline, CDR1 is SNHLY, CDR2 FYNNEI. This CDR3 has 16 residues. CDR3 in DNA: TGTGCCAGCAGGAACCACAGGGTGGGGCCCAAAAACATTCAGTACTTC. Its protein product is CASRNHRVGPKNIQYF.

The rearrangement uses TRBV27 and TRBJ2-3; TRBD2 might be the D (5 bases). The germline V gene encodes CDR1 MNHEY and CDR2 SMNVEV (reference sequence). The CDR3 contains 16 residues. V was cut by 2 bases and J by 6 bases, with 18 bases left in between. The CDR3 is CASSLERLSRSDTQYF. The CDR3 DNA is TGTGCCAGCAGTTTAGAAAGACTATCCCGGAGTGATACGCAGTATTTT.

The chain carries TRBV9 and TRBJ1-1; possibly TRBD1 for D (6 bases). This CDR3 has 17 amino acids. Trimming removed 0 bases from V and 6 bases from J, with 21 bases in between. The germline V gene has CDR1 SGDLS and CDR2 YYNGEE. CDR3 bases: TGTGCCAGCAGCGTAGAAACAGGGCCAGTCCATCTGGCTGAAGCTTTCTTT. As protein: CASSVETGPVHLAEAFF.

V gene TRBV24-1 combines with J gene TRBJ2-4; 8 bases map to TRBD1. V was clipped by 6 bases and J by 7 bases; unmatched bases: 7. Germline assignment: CDR1 KGHDR and CDR2 SFDVKD. The CDR3 consists of 14 residues. CDR3 sequence: CATSSGGFENIQYF. In DNA, the CDR3 is TGTGCCACCAGTTCAGGGGGCTTTGAGAACATTCAGTACTTC.

By proportion, this clone is medium-sized. The V gene is TRBV7-9, the J gene TRBJ2-7, with D perhaps TRBD2 (6 bases). Trimming stripped 0 bases from V and 3 bases from J, with 15 bases between. Germline CDR1 reads SEHNR; CDR2 reads FQNEAQ (reference sequence). The CDR3 has 16 amino acids. DNA of the CDR3: TGTGCCAGCAGCTTAGCGCGCGGGGTTGGGGGCTACGAGCAGTACTTC. This gives the protein CASSLARGVGGYEQYF.

The chain combines TRBV7-3 with TRBJ2-1, with D possibly matching TRBD2 (5 bases). The CDR3 totals 14 residues. Trimming removed 5 bases from V and 5 bases from J, with 13 bases in between. Germline V gene sequence: CDR1 SGHTA, CDR2 FQGTGA. The chain's CDR3 is CASSPTPGDNEQFF. The CDR3, as DNA: TGTGCCAGCAGCCCCACCCCCGGGGACAATGAGCAGTTCTTC.

A few counts support this clone. This chain joins TRBV5-1 and TRBJ1-2; D call uncertain. The CDR3 has 15 residues. Germline CDR1 is SGHRS and CDR2 is YFSETQ. V lost 3 bases and J 4 bases, leaving 16 bases between the germline ends. The CDR3 DNA reads as TGCGCCAGCAGCTCGAGGGCGCAGTCTGTCTATGGCTACACCTTC. The encoded protein is CASSSRAQSVYGYTF. Variable domain in full (rest from reference TRBV5-1 and TRBJ1-2): KAGVTQTPRYLIKTRGQQVTLSCSPISGHRSVSWYQQTPGQGLQFLFEYFSETQRNKGNFPGRFSGRQFSNSRSEMNVSTLELGDSALYLCASSSRAQSVYGYTFGSGTRLTVV.

V gene TRBV19 combines with J gene TRBJ2-5, with a weak D call TRBD2 (6 bases). The CDR3 runs 15 residues. CDR1 is LNHDA, CDR2 SQIVND, per germline (reference sequence). The V end lost 1 base, the J end lost 0 bases, and 9 bases lay between the germline ends. The DNA for the CDR3 is TGTGCCAGTAGTATAGGAGGGAGGTACCAAGAGACCCAGTACTTC. Amino acids: CASSIGGRYQETQYF.

V is TRBV3-1 (or the pseudogene TRBV3-2) and J is TRBJ1-4, with D uncertain. This CDR3 region has 14 residues. V was cut by 4 bases and J by 0 bases, with 6 bases left in between. Germline V lookup: CDR1 LGHDT, CDR2 YNNKEL (reference sequence). This chain's CDR3 is CASSPQATNEKLFF. CDR3 nucleotide sequence: TGTGCCAGCAGCCCCCAGGCAACTAATGAAAAACTGTTTTTT.